This T cell receptor beta chain is from a study of control samples from healthy donors and cancer patients. Produced via immunoSEQ multiplex PCR; TCRdb's table is partial and in-frame only. This sample has some 210,000 clones, with around 93% found just once. CDR3 length: 11 residues. V lost 6 bases to trimming and J lost 9 bases, with 9 bases between them. CDR1 SNHLY and CDR2 FYNNEI come from the germline V gene. The material sequenced was blood. V and J are TRBV2 and TRBJ2-1, with D possibly TRBD1 on 6 matching bases. This TCR came from a man under 40 in good health. The DNA of the CDR3 is TGTGCCAGCAGCGGGACAATTGAGCAGTTCTTC. This encodes CASSGTIEQFF. Complete variable domain (other parts from reference TRBV2 and TRBJ2-1): EPEVTQTPSHQVTQMGQEVILRCVPISNHLYFYWYRQILGQKVEFLVSFYNNEISEKSEIFDDQFSVERPDGSNFTLKIRSTKLEDSAMYFCASSGTIEQFFGPGTRLTVL.